This T cell receptor (beta chain) is drawn from a study of CD8+ T cells in alopecia areata (dated by TCRdb to 2017 to 2018). With regard to the full study: High-throughput TCRbeta sequencing was used to examine T cell clonal expansion in alopecia areata in both the C3H/HeJ mouse model and human patients. In humans, TCRbeta sequencing was performed on scalp tissue and on sorted CD4+ and CD8+ peripheral blood T cells from healthy controls and from patients with patchy or totalis/universalis alopecia areata. Clonality in the scalp was compared among normal scalp (n=4), patchy alopecia areata scalp (n=8), and alopecia totalis/universalis scalp (n=8). RNA was extracted with the PAXgene miRNA kit for fixed scalp, the miRNeasy kit for PBMCs, and the RNeasy kit for mouse skin. TCRbeta CDR3 regions were amplified by immunoSEQ multiplex PCR with 35 Vbeta forward and 13 Jbeta reverse primers. The paper's findings and limits, for the study overall: Unlike mouse skin, which is dominated by gammadelta T cells, normal human skin has resident alphabeta T cells that are also sequenced, and this complicates analysis of the scalp TCR repertoire. Lesional scalp, especially in alopecia totalis/universalis, showed higher clonality and more expanded CD8+ clones than normal scalp, suggesting antigenic drive. Shared TCR sequences between patients were less evident than in mice, which may be partly attributable to HLA diversity in the patient population.

The CDR3 contains 14 residues, cysteine and phenylalanine counted. Left in the record is the CDR3 DNA by itself, 42 bases read in frame from the first base. V is pruned by 0 bases and J by 13 bases, leaving 11 bases of the junction without a gene match. According to the germline V gene (reference sequence), CDR1 reads LNHNV and CDR2 reads YYDKDF. CD4+ cells from several biomarker-study patients were further sorted into CD25+CD127- cells. Lesional scalp punch biopsies and peripheral blood were collected from alopecia areata patients. PBMCs were isolated by density centrifugation and stained for CD3, CD4 and CD8, after which CD4+ and CD8+ T cells were sorted on a FACSAria. Untreated alopecia areata patients were recruited as part of a multicenter biomarker study. Turning to this clone: The specificity of this receptor is unknown. The input lacks base qualities; no much larger clone sits a single base away.

Library preparation was by the immunoSEQ multiplex PCR assay. RNA was extracted from all samples and reverse transcribed into cDNA, which served as template for TCR sequencing. First-strand cDNA was synthesized with SuperScript III using a 2:1 mix of oligo-dT and random hexamers. A synthetic immune receptor repertoire was used to gauge amplification bias, and whatever bias remained was removed computationally. The original methods were these. Raw reads were preprocessed to remove errors, and CDR3 was defined by IMGT conventions from the conserved cysteine to phenylalanine. To get clonality, Shannon entropy was normalized by log2 of the number of productive unique TCRs and the result was subtracted from 1. Whether each scalp clone was CD4 or CD8 was inferred by checking scalp TCRbeta sequences against the CD4 and CD8 repertoires from sorted blood. This is the immuneACCESS table as TCRdb keeps it, with only in-frame sequences that have V and J called. A part of the clones is gone; compared with another copy, unresolved V genes explain less than half, and the rest is unexplained. The V and J calls and clone size are taken from that table; D and trimming were inferred from the DNA. The sample records more than 12,000 clones, around 60% of which are singletons. Roughly 3.9% of the sample is taken by the ten largest.

The sample comprised CD4+ Tregs sorted from blood. The chain employs TRBV15 and TRBJ1-2; 7 bases in between match TRBD1. The origin of this receptor is a human donor with alopecia areata. The CDR3 reads as follows: CATSRDQGDPLATF. The nucleotides read TGTGCCACCAGCAGAGATCAGGGGGACCCGTTAGCCACCTTC.